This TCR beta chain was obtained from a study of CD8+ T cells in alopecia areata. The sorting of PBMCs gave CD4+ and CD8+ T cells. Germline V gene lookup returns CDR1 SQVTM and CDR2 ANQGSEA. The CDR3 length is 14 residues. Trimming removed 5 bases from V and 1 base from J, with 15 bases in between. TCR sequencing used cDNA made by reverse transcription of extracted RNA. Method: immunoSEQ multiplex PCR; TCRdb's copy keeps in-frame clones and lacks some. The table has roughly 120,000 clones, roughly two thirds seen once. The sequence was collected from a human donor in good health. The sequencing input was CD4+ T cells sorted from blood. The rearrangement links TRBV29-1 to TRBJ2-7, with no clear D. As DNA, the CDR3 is TGCAGCGTTAACACAAGGCCGTCATCCTACGAGCAGTACTTC. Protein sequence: CSVNTRPSSYEQYF.